This T cell receptor beta chain was obtained from a study of blood T cell repertoires in COVID-19. Study details: From T cells, B-cell-depleted T cells, or PBMCs came the material, which was cDNA or gDNA.

This table comes from immunoSEQ multiplex PCR, and its TCRdb copy is limited to in-frame clones, with some not included. The sample consists of roughly 79,000 clones, approximately 90% of them appearing once. From germline, CDR1 is SGHDN and CDR2 FVKESK. The CDR3 contains 15 residues. V lost 4 bases to trimming and J lost 4 bases, with 13 bases between them. The receptor comes from a man aged 50 or older with active COVID-19. Sequenced sample: peripheral blood. The rearrangement links TRBV14 to TRBJ1-4; D is possibly TRBD1 (5 bases). The CDR3: CASSRGGAFNEKLFF. The CDR3, as DNA: TGTGCCAGCAGCCGAGGAGGGGCCTTTAATGAAAAACTGTTTTTT. Full variable domain (outside the CDR3, taken from reference TRBV14 and TRBJ1-4): EAGVTQFPSHSVIEKGQTVTLRCDPISGHDNLYWYRRVMGKEIKFLLHFVKESKQDESGMPNNRFLAERTGGTYSTLKVQPAELEDSGVYFCASSRGGAFNEKLFFGSGTQLSVL.